The clone carrying this TCR beta chain turned up a few times. Per the germline V gene, CDR1 is KGHSH and CDR2 is LQKENI. Deletions cut 5 bases from V and 0 bases from J, with 10 bases between. The CDR3 runs 15 residues. This entry is derived from a study of T cells in Graves' hyperthyroidism and ophthalmopathy. Researchers amplified the TCR beta CDR3 regions from RNA transcripts. When the TCR CDR3 underwent first-round RT-PCR, the HTBI primer set was used. TCRdb itself ran the multiplex PCR reads through MiXCR, one entry per CDR3 protein. The sample yields over 250,000 distinct CDR3 sequences, over 20% seen once.

The clonotype was recovered from a man aged 30-40 years with Graves' ophthalmopathy. Sequenced: blood. V is TRBV18 and J is TRBJ1-4, with D perhaps matching TRBD1 (5 bases). The CDR3 nucleotides read TGTGCCAGCTCAATCAGGGCCGCAACTAATGAAAAACTGTTTTTT. Translated, it gives CASSIRAATNEKLFF. The whole variable domain, remainder taken from reference TRBV18 and TRBJ1-4, is NAGVMQNPRHLVRRRGQEARLRCSPMKGHSHVYWYRQLPEEGLKFMVYLQKENIIDESGMPKERFSAEFPKEGPSILRIQQVVRGDSAAYFCASSIRAATNEKLFFGSGTQLSVL.